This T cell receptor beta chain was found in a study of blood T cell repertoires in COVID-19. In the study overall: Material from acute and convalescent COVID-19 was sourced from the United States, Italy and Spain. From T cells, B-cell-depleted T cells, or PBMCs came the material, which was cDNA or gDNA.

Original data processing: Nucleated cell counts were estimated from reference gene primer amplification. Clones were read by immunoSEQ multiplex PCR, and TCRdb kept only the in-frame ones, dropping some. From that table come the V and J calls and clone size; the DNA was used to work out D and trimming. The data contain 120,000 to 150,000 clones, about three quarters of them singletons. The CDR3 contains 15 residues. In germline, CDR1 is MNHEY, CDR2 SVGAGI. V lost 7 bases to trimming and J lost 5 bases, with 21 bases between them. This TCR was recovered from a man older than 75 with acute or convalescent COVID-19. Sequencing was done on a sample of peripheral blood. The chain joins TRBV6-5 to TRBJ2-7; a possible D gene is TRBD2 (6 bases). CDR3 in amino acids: CASTGGSTYLHEQYF. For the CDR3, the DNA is TGTGCCAGCACCGGAGGGTCTACCTATCTCCACGAGCAGTACTTC.